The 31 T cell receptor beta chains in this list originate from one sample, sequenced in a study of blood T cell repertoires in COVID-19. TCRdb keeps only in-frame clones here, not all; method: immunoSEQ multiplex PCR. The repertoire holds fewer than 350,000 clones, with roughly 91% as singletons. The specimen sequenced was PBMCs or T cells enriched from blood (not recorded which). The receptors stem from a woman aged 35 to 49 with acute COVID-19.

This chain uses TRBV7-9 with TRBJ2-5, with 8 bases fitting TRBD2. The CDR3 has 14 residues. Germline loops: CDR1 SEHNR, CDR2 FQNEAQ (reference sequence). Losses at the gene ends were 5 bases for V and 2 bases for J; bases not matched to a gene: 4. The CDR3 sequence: CASSAGGKQETQYF. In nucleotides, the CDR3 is TGTGCCAGCAGCGCGGGGGGCAAGCAAGAGACCCAGTACTTC. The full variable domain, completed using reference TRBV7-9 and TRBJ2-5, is DTGVSQNPRHKITKRGQNVTFRCDPISEHNRLYWYRQTLGQGPEFLTYFQNEAQLEKSRLLSDRFSAERPKGSFSTLEIQRTEQGDSAMYLCASSAGGKQETQYFGPGTRLLVL.

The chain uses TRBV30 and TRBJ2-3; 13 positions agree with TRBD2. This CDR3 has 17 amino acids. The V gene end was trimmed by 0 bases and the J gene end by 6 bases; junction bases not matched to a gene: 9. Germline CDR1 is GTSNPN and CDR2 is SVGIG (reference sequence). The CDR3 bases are TGTGCCTGGAGTGTACGGAGGACTAGCGGGAGTGGGGATACGCAGTATTTT. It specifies CAWSVRRTSGSGDTQYF.

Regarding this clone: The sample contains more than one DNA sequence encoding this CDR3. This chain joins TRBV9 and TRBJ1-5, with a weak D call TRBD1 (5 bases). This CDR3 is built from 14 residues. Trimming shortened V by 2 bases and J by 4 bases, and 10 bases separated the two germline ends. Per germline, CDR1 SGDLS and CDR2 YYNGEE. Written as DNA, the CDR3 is TGTGCCAGCAGCGTCGACAGCGGGAATCAGCCCCAGCATTTT. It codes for CASSVDSGNQPQHF.

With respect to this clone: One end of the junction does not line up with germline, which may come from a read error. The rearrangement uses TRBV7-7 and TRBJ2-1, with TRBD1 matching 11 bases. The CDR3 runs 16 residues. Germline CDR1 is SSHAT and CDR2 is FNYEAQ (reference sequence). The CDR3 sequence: CASSKAGTGGYNEQFF. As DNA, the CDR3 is TGTGCTAGCAGCAAAGCCGGGACAGGGGGCTACAATGAGCAGTTCTTC.

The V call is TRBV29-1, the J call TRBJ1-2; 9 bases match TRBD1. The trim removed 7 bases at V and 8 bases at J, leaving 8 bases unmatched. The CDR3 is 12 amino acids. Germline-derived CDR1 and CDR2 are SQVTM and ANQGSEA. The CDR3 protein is CSAGDRVEGYTF. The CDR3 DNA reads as TGCAGCGCGGGGGACAGGGTGGAGGGCTACACCTTC.

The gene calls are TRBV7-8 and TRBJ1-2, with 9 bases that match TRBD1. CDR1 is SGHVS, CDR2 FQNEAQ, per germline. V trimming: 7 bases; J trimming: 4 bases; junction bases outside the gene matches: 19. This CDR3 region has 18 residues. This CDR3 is CASTPRGDRETKAYGYTF. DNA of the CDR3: TGTGCCAGCACCCCGAGGGGGGACAGGGAAACCAAGGCCTATGGCTACACCTTC.

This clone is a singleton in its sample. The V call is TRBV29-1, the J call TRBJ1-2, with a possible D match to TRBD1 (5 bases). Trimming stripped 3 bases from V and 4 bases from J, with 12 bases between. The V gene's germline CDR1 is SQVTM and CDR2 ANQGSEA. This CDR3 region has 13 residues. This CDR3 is CSVESRGTYGYTF. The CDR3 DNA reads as TGCAGCGTTGAGTCGCGGGGCACCTATGGCTACACCTTC.

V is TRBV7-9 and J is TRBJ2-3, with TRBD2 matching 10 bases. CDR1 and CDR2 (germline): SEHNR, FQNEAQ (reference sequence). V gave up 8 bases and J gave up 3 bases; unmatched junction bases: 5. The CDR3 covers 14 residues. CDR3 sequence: CASQSGGGTDTQYF. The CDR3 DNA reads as TGTGCCAGCCAAAGCGGGGGGGGTACAGATACGCAGTATTTT.

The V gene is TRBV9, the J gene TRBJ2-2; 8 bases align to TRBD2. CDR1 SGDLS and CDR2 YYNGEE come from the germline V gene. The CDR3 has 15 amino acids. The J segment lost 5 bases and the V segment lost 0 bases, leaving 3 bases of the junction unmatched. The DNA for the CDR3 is TGTGCCAGCAGCGTAGCTGCGGGGGGAACCGGGGAGCTGTTTTTT. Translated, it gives CASSVAAGGTGELFF.

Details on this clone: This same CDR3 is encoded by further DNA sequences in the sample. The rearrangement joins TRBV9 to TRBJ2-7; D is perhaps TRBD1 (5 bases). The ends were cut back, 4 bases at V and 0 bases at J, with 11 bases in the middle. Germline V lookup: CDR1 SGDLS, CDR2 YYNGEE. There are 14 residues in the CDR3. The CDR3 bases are TGTGCCAGCAGCCCACGACAGAGCTCCTACGAGCAGTACTTC. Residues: CASSPRQSSYEQYF.

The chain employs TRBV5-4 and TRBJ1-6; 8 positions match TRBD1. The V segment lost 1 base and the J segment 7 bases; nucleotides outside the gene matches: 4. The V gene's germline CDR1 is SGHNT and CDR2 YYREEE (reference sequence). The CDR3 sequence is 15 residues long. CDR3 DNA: TGTGCCAGCAGCTTGATCGGACAGGGAAATTCACCCCTCCACTTT. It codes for CASSLIGQGNSPLHF.

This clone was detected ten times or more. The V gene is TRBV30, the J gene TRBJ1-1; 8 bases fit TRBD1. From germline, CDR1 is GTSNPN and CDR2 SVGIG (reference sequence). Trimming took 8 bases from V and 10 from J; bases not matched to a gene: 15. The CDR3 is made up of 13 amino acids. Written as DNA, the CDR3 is TGTGCCGGCTACCAGGGACAGGTACCCACAGCTTTCTTT. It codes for CAGYQGQVPTAFF.

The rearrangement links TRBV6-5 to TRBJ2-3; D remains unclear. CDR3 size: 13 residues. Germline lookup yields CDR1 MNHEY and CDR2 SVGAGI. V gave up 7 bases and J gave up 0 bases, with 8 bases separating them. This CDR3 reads CASKYTSTDTQYF. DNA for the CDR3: TGTGCCAGCAAATATACTAGCACAGATACGCAGTATTTT.

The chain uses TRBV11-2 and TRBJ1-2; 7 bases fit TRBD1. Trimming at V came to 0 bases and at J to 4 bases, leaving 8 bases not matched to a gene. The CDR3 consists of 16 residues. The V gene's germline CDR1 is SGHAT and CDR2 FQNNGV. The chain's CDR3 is CASSLDSTGTSYGYTF. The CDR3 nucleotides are TGTGCCAGCAGCTTAGATTCGACAGGGACTAGCTATGGCTACACCTTC.

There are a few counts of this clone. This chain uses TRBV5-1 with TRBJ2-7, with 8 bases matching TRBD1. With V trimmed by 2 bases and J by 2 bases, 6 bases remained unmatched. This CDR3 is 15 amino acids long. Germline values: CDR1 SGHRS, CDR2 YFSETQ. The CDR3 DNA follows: TGCGCCAGCAGCTTTCAGGGGGCGATTACCTACGAGCAGTACTTC. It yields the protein CASSFQGAITYEQYF.

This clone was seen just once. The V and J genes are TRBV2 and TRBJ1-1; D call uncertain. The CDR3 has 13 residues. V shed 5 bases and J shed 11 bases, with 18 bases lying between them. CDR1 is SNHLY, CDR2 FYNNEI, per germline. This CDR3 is CASSYLHLGRAFF. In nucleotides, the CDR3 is TGTGCCAGCAGTTACCTGCATTTGGGGAGGGCTTTCTTT.

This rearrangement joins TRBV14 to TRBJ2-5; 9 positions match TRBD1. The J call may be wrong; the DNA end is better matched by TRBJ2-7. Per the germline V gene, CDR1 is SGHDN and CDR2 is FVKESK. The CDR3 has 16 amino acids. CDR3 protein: CASSQDGTGFEYEQYF. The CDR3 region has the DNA TGTGCCAGCAGCCAAGATGGGACAGGGTTCGAATACGAGCAGTACTTC.

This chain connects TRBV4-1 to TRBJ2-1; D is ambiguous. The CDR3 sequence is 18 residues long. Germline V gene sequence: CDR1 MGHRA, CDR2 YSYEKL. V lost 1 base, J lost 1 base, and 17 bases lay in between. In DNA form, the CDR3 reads TGCGCCAGCAGCCAAGTTTCCCTACTTGCGTTGTCCTACAATGAGCAGTTCTTC. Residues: CASSQVSLLALSYNEQFF.

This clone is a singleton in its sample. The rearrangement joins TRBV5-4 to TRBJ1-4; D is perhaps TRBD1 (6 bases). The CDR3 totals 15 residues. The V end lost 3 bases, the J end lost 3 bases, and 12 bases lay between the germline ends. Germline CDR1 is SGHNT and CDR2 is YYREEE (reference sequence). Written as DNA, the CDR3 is TGTGCCAGCAGCTCCACAGGGAGTTCTAATGAAAAACTGTTTTTT. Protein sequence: CASSSTGSSNEKLFF.

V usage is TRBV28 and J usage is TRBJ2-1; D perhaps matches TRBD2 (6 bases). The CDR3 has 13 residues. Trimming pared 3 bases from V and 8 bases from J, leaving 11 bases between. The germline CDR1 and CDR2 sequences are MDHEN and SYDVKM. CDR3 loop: CASSFERADEQFF. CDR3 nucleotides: TGTGCCAGCAGTTTCGAGCGGGCCGATGAGCAGTTCTTC. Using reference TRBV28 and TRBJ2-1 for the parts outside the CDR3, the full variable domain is DVKVTQSSRYLVKRTGEKVFLECVQDMDHENMFWYRQDPGLGLRLIYFSYDVKMKEKGDIPEGYSVSREKKERFSLILESASTNQTSMYLCASSFERADEQFFGPGTRLTVL.

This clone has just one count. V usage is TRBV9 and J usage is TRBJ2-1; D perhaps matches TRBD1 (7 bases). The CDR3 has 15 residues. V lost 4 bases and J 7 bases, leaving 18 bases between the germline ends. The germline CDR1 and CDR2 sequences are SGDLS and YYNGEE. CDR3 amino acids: CASSPGGTRGNEQFF. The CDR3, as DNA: TGTGCCAGCAGCCCAGGGGGAACCCGGGGGAATGAGCAGTTCTTC.

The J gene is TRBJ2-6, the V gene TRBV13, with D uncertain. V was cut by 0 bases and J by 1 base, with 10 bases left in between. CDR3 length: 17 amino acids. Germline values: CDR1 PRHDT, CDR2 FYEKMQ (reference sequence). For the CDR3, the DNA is TGTGCCAGCAGCTTAGGTCGTGCTAGGTCTGGGGCCAACGTCCTGACTTTC. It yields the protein CASSLGRARSGANVLTF.

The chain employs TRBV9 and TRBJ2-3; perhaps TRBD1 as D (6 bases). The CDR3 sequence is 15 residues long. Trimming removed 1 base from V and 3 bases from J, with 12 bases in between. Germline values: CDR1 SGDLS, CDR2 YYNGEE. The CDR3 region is CASSVQGLATDTQYF. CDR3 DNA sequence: TGTGCCAGCAGCGTACAGGGGCTTGCGACAGATACGCAGTATTTT.

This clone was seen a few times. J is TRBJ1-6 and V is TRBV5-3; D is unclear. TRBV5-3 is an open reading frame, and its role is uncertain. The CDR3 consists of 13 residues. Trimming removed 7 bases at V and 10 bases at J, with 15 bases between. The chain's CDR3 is CARGSPGLSPLHF. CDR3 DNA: TGTGCCAGAGGGAGCCCTGGCCTCTCACCCCTCCACTTT.

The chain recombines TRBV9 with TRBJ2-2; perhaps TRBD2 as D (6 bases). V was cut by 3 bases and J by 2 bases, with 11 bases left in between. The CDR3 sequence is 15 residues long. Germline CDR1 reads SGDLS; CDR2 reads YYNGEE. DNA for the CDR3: TGTGCCAGCAGCGGGCTAGCGCTTAACACCGGGGAGCTGTTTTTT. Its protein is CASSGLALNTGELFF.

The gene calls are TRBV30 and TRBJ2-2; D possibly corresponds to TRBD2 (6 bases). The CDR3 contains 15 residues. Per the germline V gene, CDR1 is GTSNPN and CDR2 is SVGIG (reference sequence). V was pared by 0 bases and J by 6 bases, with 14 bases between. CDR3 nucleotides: TGTGCCTGGAGTGTTGGAACTAGCATCTCCGGGGAGCTGTTTTTT. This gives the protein CAWSVGTSISGELFF.

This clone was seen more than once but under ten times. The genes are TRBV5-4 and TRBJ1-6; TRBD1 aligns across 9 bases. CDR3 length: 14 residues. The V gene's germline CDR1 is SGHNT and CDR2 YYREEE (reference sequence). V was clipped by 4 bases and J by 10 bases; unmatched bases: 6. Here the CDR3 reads CASSPDRGSSPLHF. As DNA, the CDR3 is TGTGCCAGCAGCCCAGACAGGGGGTCCTCACCCCTCCACTTT.

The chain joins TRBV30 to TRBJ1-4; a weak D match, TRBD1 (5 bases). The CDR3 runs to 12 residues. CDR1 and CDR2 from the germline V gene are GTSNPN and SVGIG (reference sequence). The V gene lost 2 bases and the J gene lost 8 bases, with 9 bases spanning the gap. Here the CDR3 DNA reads TGTGCCTGGAGTTCTTGGGGCGAAAAACTGTTTTTT. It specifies CAWSSWGEKLFF.

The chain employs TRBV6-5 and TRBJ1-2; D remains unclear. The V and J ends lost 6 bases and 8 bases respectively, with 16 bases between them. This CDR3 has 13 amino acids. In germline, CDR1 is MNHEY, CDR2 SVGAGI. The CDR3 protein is CASRSDGGAGYTF. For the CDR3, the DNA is TGTGCCAGCAGATCCGACGGCGGCGCGGGCTACACCTTC.

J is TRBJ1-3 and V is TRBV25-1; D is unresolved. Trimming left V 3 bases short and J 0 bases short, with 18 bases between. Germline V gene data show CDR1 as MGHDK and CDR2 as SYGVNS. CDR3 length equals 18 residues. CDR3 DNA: TGTGCCAGCAGTGATGAGAACGAAGCTTCAATCTCTGGAAACACCATATATTTT. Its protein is CASSDENEASISGNTIYF.

In nucleotides, the CDR3 is TGTGCCAGCAGCTTCAGCGCTGGGGCGTACTATGGCTACACCTTC. Translation gives CASSFSAGAYYGYTF. V is TRBV5-5 and J is TRBJ1-2; a possible D gene is TRBD1 (5 bases). V shed 2 bases and J shed 3 bases, with 14 bases lying between them. The germline V gene encodes CDR1 SGHKS and CDR2 YYEKEE (reference sequence). The CDR3 extends over 15 amino acids.